These 8 T cell receptor beta chains share one sample of origin, sequenced in a study of immune heterogeneity within non-small cell lung tumors. Multiplex PCR (32 V and 13 J primers) was used to amplify the TCR beta CDR3. Each CDR3 protein gets one entry after TCRdb re-called the multiplex PCR reads with MiXCR. The sample shows nearly 15,000 distinct CDR3 sequences, 30% of them seen only once. Bulk tumor genomic DNA was the template, and each sample received around 650 ng. In surgery, several biopsies were collected from each primary tumor at widely spaced sites. Patients underwent curative surgery for non-small cell lung cancer (untreated and newly diagnosed). The sequenced sample consisted of lung tumor tissue. The receptors come from a woman between 45 and 65 years old with non-small cell lung cancer.

This clonotype was counted at least ten times. This chain links TRBV11-2 with TRBJ2-7; D may match TRBD1 or TRBD2 (5 bases each). Trimming removed 5 bases from V and 3 bases from J, with 17 bases in between. The CDR3 loop spans 15 amino acids. The germline V gene has CDR1 SGHAT and CDR2 FQNNGV. The DNA of the CDR3 is TGTGCCAGCAGCGTAACCGGGACGGACAACTACGAGCAGTACTTC. Translating it yields CASSVTGTDNYEQYF.

The chain joins TRBV20-1 to TRBJ2-5; 10 nucleotides agree with TRBD1. Germline-derived CDR1 and CDR2 are DFQATT and SNEGSKA (reference sequence). The CDR3 runs 13 residues. V was pared by 5 bases and J by 4 bases, with 4 bases of the junction left unmatched. CDR3 loop: CSARDRGGETQYF. The CDR3 region has the DNA TGCAGTGCTCGGGACAGGGGAGGAGAGACCCAGTACTTC.

This clonotype was picked up one time. This could be a read error, since a much larger clone is one nucleotide away. This chain uses TRBV5-1 with TRBJ1-1, with 10 bases that match TRBD1. The CDR3 is made up of 13 amino acids. The germline V gene has CDR1 SGHRS and CDR2 YFSETQ. For the CDR3, the DNA is TGCGCCAGCAGCTTTAGGGACAGGGGCCAAGCTTCCTTT. Protein: CASSFRDRGQASF.

A note on this clonotype: This may be a read error: a much more frequent sequence differs by one nucleotide. The chain recombines TRBV6-1 with TRBJ2-5, with 10 bases matching TRBD2. Germline CDR1 reads MNHNS; CDR2 reads SASEGT. This CDR3 has 14 amino acids. As DNA, the CDR3 is TGTGCGCAAGGGAGCGGGAGGGTCCAAGAGACCCAGTACTTC. This gives the protein CAQGSGRVQETQYF.

V usage is TRBV28 and J usage is TRBJ2-7; D not resolved. V lost 5 bases and J lost 3, with 14 bases in between. Germline-derived CDR1 and CDR2 are MDHEN and SYDVKM. The CDR3 covers 14 residues. CDR3 protein: CASSRLSDNYEQYF. The CDR3 DNA reads as TGTGCCAGCAGTCGACTTTCAGACAACTACGAGCAGTACTTC.

The chain carries TRBV9 and TRBJ2-7; D may be TRBD1 (5 bases). Germline CDR1 reads SGDLS; CDR2 reads YYNGEE. This CDR3 spans 15 amino acids. V gave up 4 bases and J gave up 13 bases, with 27 bases separating them. The CDR3 reads CASSTSPGPSLGHYF. CDR3 DNA sequence: TGTGCCAGCAGCACATCTCCCGGGCCTTCCCTGGGGCATTACTTC.

A remark on this clonotype: A read error may be the cause here, since a much bigger clone is one base away. This rearrangement joins TRBV25-1 to TRBJ2-1; D ambiguous. This CDR3 has 12 residues. Germline CDR1 and CDR2: MGHDK and SYGVNS. The CDR3 nucleotides are TGTGCCAGCAGCCGTCTTTACAATGAGCGGTTCTTC. This translates into CASSRLYNERFF. The full variable domain, rest sourced from reference TRBV25-1 and TRBJ2-1, is EADIYQTPRYLVIGTGKKITLECSQTMGHDKMYWYQQDPGMELHLIHYSYGVNSTEKGDLSSESTVSRIRTEHFPLTLESARPSHTSQYLCASSRLYNERFFGPGTRLTVL.

In this sample, this clonotype turned up many times. This rearrangement joins TRBV28 to TRBJ2-1; 7 bases fit TRBD1. V lost 4 bases, J lost 4 bases, and 10 bases stayed unmatched. The CDR3 extends over 16 amino acids. From germline, CDR1 is MDHEN and CDR2 SYDVKM. CDR3 sequence: CASSSRTGERYNEQFF. The CDR3 coding sequence is TGTGCCAGCAGTTCGAGGACAGGTGAGAGATACAATGAGCAGTTCTTC.